Listed below are T cell receptor beta chains from one sample, sequenced in a study of T cells after posttransplantation cyclophosphamide. Using immunoSEQ multiplex PCR, the repertoire was profiled, and TCRdb retains in-frame clones only, with some absent. Altogether about 46,000 clones are present, roughly 92% being singletons, with the ten largest covering around 3.2%. Sequencing was done on a sample of PBMCs. These receptor sequences come from a woman aged 45-60 years in good health and a related stem cell transplant donor. Both conserved end residues are part of each CDR3. The order of the fields is D gene, V gene, J gene, clone size, CDR3 protein, CDR3 DNA. D genes are given only for firm matches. Not all rows give a size; the values are once, few, many and, for expanded clones, a class.

D: TRBD2
V: TRBV5-1
J: TRBJ2-7
size: NA
CDR3: CASSLAGGGGIREQYF
DNA: TGCGCCAGCAGCTTGGCAGGCGGGGGGGGGATTAGAGAGCAGTACTTC

D: TRBD1
V: TRBV28
J: TRBJ2-7
size: NA
CDR3: CASKTQTNRGEQYF
DNA: TGTGCCAGCAAAACTCAAACCAACAGGGGCGAGCAGTACTTC

D: NA
V: TRBV11-2
J: TRBJ1-2
size: NA
CDR3: CASSSTQGIYGYTF
DNA: TGTGCCAGCAGCTCGACACAGGGCATCTATGGCTACACCTTC

D: TRBD1
V: TRBV5-5
J: TRBJ1-1
size: NA
CDR3: CASSFLTGVTEAFF
DNA: TGTGCCAGCAGCTTCCTTACAGGGGTGACTGAAGCTTTCTTT

D: TRBD1
V: TRBV28
J: TRBJ2-1
size: NA
CDR3: CASIEGDRGDNEQFF
DNA: TGTGCCAGCATTGAAGGGGACAGGGGCGACAATGAGCAGTTCTTC

D: NA
V: TRBV10-1
J: TRBJ2-3
size: NA
CDR3: CASSRRTPTDTQYF
DNA: TGCGCCAGCAGTCGGCGGACACCCACAGATACGCAGTATTTT

D: TRBD1
V: TRBV6-6
J: TRBJ1-2
size: NA
CDR3: CASSNGDRTNYGYTF
DNA: TGTGCCAGCAGCAACGGGGACAGGACTAACTATGGCTACACCTTC

D: TRBD1
V: TRBV10-3
J: TRBJ1-6
size: NA
CDR3: CAIGQGNSPLHF
DNA: TGTGCCATCGGACAGGGAAATTCACCCCTCCACTTT

D: NA
V: TRBV19
J: TRBJ1-1
size: NA
CDR3: CASSKSGRTEAFF
DNA: TGTGCCAGTAGTAAATCAGGGAGGACTGAAGCTTTCTTT

D: TRBD2
V: TRBV29-1
J: TRBJ2-7
size: NA
CDR3: CSVAGEGPSYEQYF
DNA: TGCAGCGTTGCGGGGGAGGGCCCCTCCTACGAGCAGTACTTC

D: TRBD2
V: TRBV18
J: TRBJ2-5
size: NA
CDR3: CASSPLSGGERETQYF
DNA: TGTGCCAGCTCACCACTAAGCGGGGGGGAACGAGAGACCCAGTACTTC

D: TRBD1
V: TRBV5-1
J: TRBJ2-3
size: NA
CDR3: CASSSFSDRALTDTQYF
DNA: TGCGCCAGCAGCTCATTCTCGGACAGGGCGCTCACAGATACGCAGTATTTT

D: NA
V: TRBV19
J: TRBJ1-1
size: few
CDR3: CASSPAAGTEAFF
DNA: TGTGCCAGTAGTCCCGCGGCTGGCACTGAAGCTTTCTTT

D: NA
V: TRBV28
J: TRBJ1-5
size: once
CDR3: CASSPPGVYNQPQHF
DNA: TGTGCCAGCAGCCCGCCAGGGGTCTACAATCAGCCCCAGCATTTT

D: NA
V: TRBV7-9
J: TRBJ1-5
size: NA
CDR3: CASSGLVNSNQPQHF
DNA: TGTGCCAGCAGTGGACTGGTGAATAGCAATCAGCCCCAGCATTTT

D: TRBD1
V: TRBV28
J: TRBJ1-2
size: NA
CDR3: CASNDADRTRYGYTF
DNA: TGTGCCAGCAACGACGCGGACAGGACCCGCTATGGCTACACCTTC

D: NA
V: TRBV7-3
J: TRBJ2-2
size: NA
CDR3: CASSYSSTGELFF
DNA: TGTGCCAGCAGCTATTCTTCCACCGGGGAGCTGTTTTTT

D: NA
V: TRBV19
J: TRBJ1-5
size: NA
CDR3: CASSISGESNQPQHF
DNA: TGTGCCAGTAGTATCTCAGGGGAAAGCAATCAGCCCCAGCATTTT

D: NA
V: TRBV11-1
J: TRBJ2-5
size: NA
CDR3: CASSLQGGQETQYF
DNA: TGTGCCAGCAGCTTACAGGGGGGCCAGGAGACCCAGTACTTC

D: TRBD2
V: TRBV9
J: TRBJ2-7
size: NA
CDR3: CASSGREGYEQYF
DNA: TGTGCCAGCAGCGGCCGGGAGGGATACGAGCAGTACTTC

D: TRBD2
V: TRBV19
J: TRBJ2-1
size: NA
CDR3: CASSTGQTSGTHEQFF
DNA: TGTGCCAGTAGTACCGGACAGACTAGCGGGACCCATGAGCAGTTCTTC

D: TRBD1
V: TRBV5-4
J: TRBJ1-3
size: NA
CDR3: CASSLGGQGGGNTIYF
DNA: TGTGCCAGCAGCCTCGGGGGACAGGGCGGAGGAAACACCATATATTTT

D: NA
V: TRBV27
J: TRBJ1-5
size: NA
CDR3: CASSTFIRGSNQPQHF
DNA: TGTGCCAGCAGTACCTTTATTCGGGGAAGCAATCAGCCCCAGCATTTT

D: NA
V: TRBV7-2
J: TRBJ2-3
size: NA
CDR3: CASSASVGGADTQYF
DNA: TGTGCCAGCAGCGCCTCTGTCGGAGGGGCGGATACGCAGTATTTT

D: NA
V: TRBV2
J: TRBJ1-3
size: few
CDR3: CASSETGLDTIYF
DNA: TGTGCCAGCAGTGAAACAGGTCTAGACACCATATATTTT

D: NA
V: TRBV6-5
J: TRBJ1-5
size: NA
CDR3: CASSYSIGVQPQHF
DNA: TGTGCCAGCAGTTACTCGATAGGGGTTCAGCCCCAGCATTTT

D: TRBD1
V: TRBV5-5
J: TRBJ2-7
size: NA
CDR3: CASSNDRGPPYEQYF
DNA: TGTGCCAGCAGCAACGACAGGGGGCCCCCCTACGAGCAGTACTTC

D: NA
V: TRBV19
J: TRBJ1-3
size: NA
CDR3: CATSQGTRNTIYF
DNA: TGTGCCACCTCGCAGGGGACAAGGAACACCATATATTTT

D: NA
V: TRBV30
J: TRBJ1-2
size: NA
CDR3: CAWARQDGGYTF
DNA: TGTGCCTGGGCGCGACAGGACGGCGGCTACACCTTC

D: NA
V: TRBV29-1
J: TRBJ2-1
size: NA
CDR3: CSVAGQSYNEQFF
DNA: TGCAGCGTTGCTGGGCAGTCGTACAATGAGCAGTTCTTC

D: NA
V: TRBV28
J: TRBJ1-6
size: NA
CDR3: CASSFGGNSPLHF
DNA: TGTGCCAGCAGTTTCGGGGGTAATTCACCCCTCCACTTT

D: NA
V: TRBV7-9
J: TRBJ2-5
size: NA
CDR3: CASNSPHQETQYF
DNA: TGTGCCAGCAACTCACCCCACCAAGAGACCCAGTACTTC

D: TRBD1
V: TRBV6-6
J: TRBJ2-7
size: NA
CDR3: CASSYQTGGNGEQYF
DNA: TGTGCCAGCAGTTACCAGACAGGGGGCAACGGCGAGCAGTACTTC

D: NA
V: TRBV6-5
J: TRBJ2-3
size: NA
CDR3: CATSGEPGTDTQYF
DNA: TGTGCCACTTCCGGGGAACCGGGAACAGATACGCAGTATTTT

D: NA
V: TRBV5-1
J: TRBJ1-1
size: NA
CDR3: CASSPSRQNTEAFF
DNA: TGCGCCAGCAGCCCGTCCCGACAGAACACTGAAGCTTTCTTT

D: NA
V: TRBV6-5
J: TRBJ1-5
size: once
CDR3: CASSRAGVGNQPQHF
DNA: TGTGCCAGCAGTCGAGCGGGGGTGGGCAATCAGCCCCAGCATTTT

D: TRBD1
V: TRBV6-5
J: TRBJ1-1
size: NA
CDR3: CASSLQHTGAREAFF
DNA: TGTGCCAGCAGTCTACAACATACAGGGGCACGTGAAGCTTTCTTT

D: NA
V: TRBV7-2
J: TRBJ2-3
size: NA
CDR3: CASSSDYTDTQYF
DNA: TGTGCCAGCAGCTCTGACTACACAGATACGCAGTATTTT

D: NA
V: TRBV30
J: TRBJ2-7
size: NA
CDR3: CAWTSQGGETYEQYF
DNA: TGTGCCTGGACCTCCCAAGGGGGGGAGACCTACGAGCAGTACTTC

D: NA
V: TRBV10-1
J: TRBJ1-6
size: NA
CDR3: CASSERLEGSPLHF
DNA: TGCGCCAGCAGTGAGCGACTAGAGGGCTCACCCCTCCACTTT

D: TRBD1
V: TRBV10-2
J: TRBJ1-1
size: NA
CDR3: CASSDYRDSLMNTEAFF
DNA: TGCGCCAGCAGCGACTACCGGGACAGCCTCATGAACACTGAAGCTTTCTTT

D: NA
V: TRBV5-4
J: TRBJ1-6
size: NA
CDR3: CASSTGVSPLHF
DNA: TGTGCCAGCAGTACGGGGGTTTCACCCCTCCACTTT

D: NA
V: TRBV4-2
J: TRBJ2-5
size: once
CDR3: CASSQRQSLLSQETQYF
DNA: TGTGCCAGCAGCCAAAGACAGTCTCTATTATCACAAGAGACCCAGTACTTC

D: TRBD1
V: TRBV7-9
J: TRBJ2-1
size: NA
CDR3: CASSWTGDDEQFF
DNA: TGTGCCAGCAGCTGGACAGGGGATGATGAGCAGTTCTTC

D: NA
V: TRBV6-5
J: TRBJ2-1
size: NA
CDR3: CASRQGVWEQFF
DNA: TGTGCCAGCAGACAAGGGGTCTGGGAGCAGTTCTTC

D: TRBD1
V: TRBV15
J: TRBJ1-2
size: NA
CDR3: CATSEAGGRGYTF
DNA: TGTGCCACCAGCGAAGCAGGGGGCCGCGGCTACACCTTC

D: NA
V: TRBV29-1
J: TRBJ2-7
size: NA
CDR3: CSASLKGGVVGEQYF
DNA: TGCAGCGCCTCCCTAAAGGGGGGGGTGGTTGGCGAGCAGTACTTC

D: TRBD2
V: TRBV7-6
J: TRBJ2-2
size: NA
CDR3: CASSFGREGTGELFF
DNA: TGTGCCAGCAGTTTTGGCAGGGAGGGCACCGGGGAGCTGTTTTTT

D: TRBD2
V: TRBV5-1
J: TRBJ2-1
size: NA
CDR3: CASSSLTSGSVNEQFF
DNA: TGCGCCAGCAGCTCGTTGACTAGCGGGAGTGTGAATGAGCAGTTCTTC